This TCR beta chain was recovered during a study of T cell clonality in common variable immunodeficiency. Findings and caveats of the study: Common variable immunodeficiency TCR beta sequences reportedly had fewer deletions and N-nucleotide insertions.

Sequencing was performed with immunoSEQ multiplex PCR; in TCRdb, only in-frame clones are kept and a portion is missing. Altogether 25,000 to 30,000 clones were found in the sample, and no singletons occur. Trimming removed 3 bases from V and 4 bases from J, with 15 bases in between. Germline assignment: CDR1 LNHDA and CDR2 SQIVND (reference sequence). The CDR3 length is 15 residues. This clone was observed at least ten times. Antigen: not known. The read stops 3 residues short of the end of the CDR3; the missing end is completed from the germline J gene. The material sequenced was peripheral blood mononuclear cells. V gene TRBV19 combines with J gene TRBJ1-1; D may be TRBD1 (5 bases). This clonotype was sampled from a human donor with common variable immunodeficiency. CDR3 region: CASSILGLDFTEAFF. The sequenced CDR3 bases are TGTGCCAGTAGTATTCTGGGGCTGGATTTCACTGAA. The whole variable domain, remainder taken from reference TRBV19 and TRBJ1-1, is DGGITQSPKYLFRKEGQNVTLSCEQNLNHDAMYWYRQDPGQGLRLIYYSQIVNDFQKGDIAEGYSVSREKKESFPLTVTSAQKNPTAFYLCASSILGLDFTEAFFGQGTRLTVV.